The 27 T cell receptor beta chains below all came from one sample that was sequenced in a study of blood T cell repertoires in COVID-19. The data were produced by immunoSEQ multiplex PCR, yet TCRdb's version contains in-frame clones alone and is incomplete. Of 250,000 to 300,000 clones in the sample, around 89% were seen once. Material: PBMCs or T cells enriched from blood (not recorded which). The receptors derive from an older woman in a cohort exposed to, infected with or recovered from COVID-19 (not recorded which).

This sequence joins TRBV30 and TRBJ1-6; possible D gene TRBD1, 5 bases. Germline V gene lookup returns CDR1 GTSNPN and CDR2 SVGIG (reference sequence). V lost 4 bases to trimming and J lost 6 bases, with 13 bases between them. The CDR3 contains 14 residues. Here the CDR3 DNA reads TGTGCCTGGAAGGCATCAGGGCTTAATTCACCCCTCCACTTT. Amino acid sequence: CAWKASGLNSPLHF.

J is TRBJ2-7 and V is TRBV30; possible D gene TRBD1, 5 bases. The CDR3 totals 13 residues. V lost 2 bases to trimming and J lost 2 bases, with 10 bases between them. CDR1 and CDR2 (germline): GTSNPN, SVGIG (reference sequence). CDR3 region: CAWSPGKAYEQYF. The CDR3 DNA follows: TGTGCCTGGAGTCCAGGGAAGGCCTACGAGCAGTACTTC.

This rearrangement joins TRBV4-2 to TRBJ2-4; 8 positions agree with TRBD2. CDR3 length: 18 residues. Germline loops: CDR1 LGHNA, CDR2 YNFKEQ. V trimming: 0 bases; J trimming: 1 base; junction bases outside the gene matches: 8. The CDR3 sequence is CASSQDGGREVAKNIQYF. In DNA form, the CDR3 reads TGTGCCAGCAGCCAAGATGGGGGGCGGGAGGTCGCCAAAAACATTCAGTACTTC.

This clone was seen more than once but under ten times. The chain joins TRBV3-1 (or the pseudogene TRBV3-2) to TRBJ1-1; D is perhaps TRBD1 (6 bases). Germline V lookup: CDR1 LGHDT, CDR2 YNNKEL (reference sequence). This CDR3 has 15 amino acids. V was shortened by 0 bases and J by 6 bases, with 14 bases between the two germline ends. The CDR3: CASSQDWGGSSEAFF. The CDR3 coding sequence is TGTGCCAGCAGCCAAGATTGGGGGGGCTCCTCTGAAGCTTTCTTT.

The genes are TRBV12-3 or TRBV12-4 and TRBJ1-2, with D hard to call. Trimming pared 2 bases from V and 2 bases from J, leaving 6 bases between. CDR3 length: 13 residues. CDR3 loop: CASSLRLNYGYTF. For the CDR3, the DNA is TGTGCCAGCAGTTTAAGACTGAACTATGGCTACACCTTC.

The chain's CDR3 is CASSPGQGRETQYF. CDR3 DNA sequence: TGTGCCAGCAGCCCCGGACAGGGGCGGGAGACCCAGTACTTC. The chain carries TRBV11-3 and TRBJ2-5; TRBD1 matches at 9 bases. The CDR3 contains 14 residues. After removal of 5 bases from V and 5 bases from J, the junction contained 6 bases not matched to a gene. Germline CDR1 and CDR2: SGHNT and YENEEA.

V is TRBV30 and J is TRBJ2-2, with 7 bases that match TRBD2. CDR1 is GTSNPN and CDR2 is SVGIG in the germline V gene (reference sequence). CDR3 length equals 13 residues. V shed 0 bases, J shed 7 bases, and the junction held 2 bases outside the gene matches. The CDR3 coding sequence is TGTGCCTGGAGTGTGGGGGGGGACGGGGAGCTGTTTTTT. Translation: CAWSVGGDGELFF.

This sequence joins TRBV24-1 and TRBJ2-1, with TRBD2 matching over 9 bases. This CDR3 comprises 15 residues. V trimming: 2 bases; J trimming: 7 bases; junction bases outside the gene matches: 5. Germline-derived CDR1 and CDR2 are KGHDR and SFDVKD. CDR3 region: CATSDWGLAKNEQFF. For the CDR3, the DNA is TGTGCCACCAGTGATTGGGGACTAGCTAAAAATGAGCAGTTCTTC.

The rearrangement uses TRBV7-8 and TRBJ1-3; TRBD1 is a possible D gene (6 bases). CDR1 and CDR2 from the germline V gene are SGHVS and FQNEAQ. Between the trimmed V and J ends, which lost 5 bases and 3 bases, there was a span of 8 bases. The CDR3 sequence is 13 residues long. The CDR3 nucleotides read TGTGCCAGCAGCGCAGGGGATGGAAACACCATATATTTT. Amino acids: CASSAGDGNTIYF.

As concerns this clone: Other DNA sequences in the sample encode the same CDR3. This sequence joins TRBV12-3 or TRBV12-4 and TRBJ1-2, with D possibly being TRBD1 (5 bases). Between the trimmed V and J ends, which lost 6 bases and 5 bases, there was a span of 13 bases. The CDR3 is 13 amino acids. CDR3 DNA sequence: TGTGCCAGCAGCTTTCGGGGGGGTTATGGCTACACCTTC. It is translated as CASSFRGGYGYTF.

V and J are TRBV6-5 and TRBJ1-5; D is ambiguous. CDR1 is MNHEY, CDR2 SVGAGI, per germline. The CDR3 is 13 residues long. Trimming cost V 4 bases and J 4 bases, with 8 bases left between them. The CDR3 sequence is CASSSGLNQPQHF. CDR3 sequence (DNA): TGTGCCAGCAGTTCAGGTCTGAATCAGCCCCAGCATTTT.

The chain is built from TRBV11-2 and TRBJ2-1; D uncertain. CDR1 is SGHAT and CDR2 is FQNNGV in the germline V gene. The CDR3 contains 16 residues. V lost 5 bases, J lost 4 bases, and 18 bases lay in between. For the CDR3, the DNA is TGTGCCAGCAGCCATATCGCGTTCCGTTTTTACAATGAGCAGTTCTTC. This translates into CASSHIAFRFYNEQFF.

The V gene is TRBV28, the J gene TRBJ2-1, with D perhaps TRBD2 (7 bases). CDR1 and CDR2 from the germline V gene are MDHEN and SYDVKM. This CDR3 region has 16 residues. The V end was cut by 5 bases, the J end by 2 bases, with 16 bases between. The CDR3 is CASSPLLGGPYNEQFF. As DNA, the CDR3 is TGTGCCAGCAGTCCACTTTTGGGGGGGCCCTACAATGAGCAGTTCTTC.

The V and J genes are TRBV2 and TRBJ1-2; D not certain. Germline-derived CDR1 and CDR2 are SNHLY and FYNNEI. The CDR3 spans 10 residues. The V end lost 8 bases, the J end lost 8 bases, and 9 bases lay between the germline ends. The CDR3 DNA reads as TGTGCCAGCGGAGAGTACGGCTACACCTTC. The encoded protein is CASGEYGYTF. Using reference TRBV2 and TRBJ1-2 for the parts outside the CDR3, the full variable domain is EPEVTQTPSHQVTQMGQEVILRCVPISNHLYFYWYRQILGQKVEFLVSFYNNEISEKSEIFDDQFSVERPDGSNFTLKIRSTKLEDSAMYFCASGEYGYTFGSGTRLTVV.

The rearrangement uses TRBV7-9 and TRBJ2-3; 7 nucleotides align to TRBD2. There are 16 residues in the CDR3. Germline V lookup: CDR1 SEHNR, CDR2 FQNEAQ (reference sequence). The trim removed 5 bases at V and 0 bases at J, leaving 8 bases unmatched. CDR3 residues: CASSPLTGLSTDTQYF. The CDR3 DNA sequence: TGTGCCAGCAGCCCCCTGACGGGACTAAGCACAGATACGCAGTATTTT.

The CDR3 DNA is TGTGCCAGCAGTCCGGGACAGGTTGGGGGAAACACCATATATTTT. Its protein is CASSPGQVGGNTIYF. The rearrangement joins TRBV28 to TRBJ1-3; 8 bases align to TRBD1. Germline V gene sequence: CDR1 MDHEN, CDR2 SYDVKM. The junction had 7 bases not matched to a gene; V was cut back by 5 bases and J by 4 bases. The CDR3 length is 15 residues.

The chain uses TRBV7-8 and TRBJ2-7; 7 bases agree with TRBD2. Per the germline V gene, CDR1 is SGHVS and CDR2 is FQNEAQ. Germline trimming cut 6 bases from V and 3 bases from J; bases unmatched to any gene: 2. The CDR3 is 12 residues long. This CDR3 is CASRGGDYEQYF. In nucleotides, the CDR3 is TGTGCCAGCAGGGGGGGGGACTACGAGCAGTACTTC.

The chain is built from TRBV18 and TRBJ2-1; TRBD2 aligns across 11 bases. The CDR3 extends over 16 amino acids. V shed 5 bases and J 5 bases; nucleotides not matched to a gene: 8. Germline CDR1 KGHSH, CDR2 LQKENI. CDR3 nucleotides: TGTGCCAGCTCAATCCTTAGCGGGAGGGCAAACAATGAGCAGTTCTTC. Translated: CASSILSGRANNEQFF.

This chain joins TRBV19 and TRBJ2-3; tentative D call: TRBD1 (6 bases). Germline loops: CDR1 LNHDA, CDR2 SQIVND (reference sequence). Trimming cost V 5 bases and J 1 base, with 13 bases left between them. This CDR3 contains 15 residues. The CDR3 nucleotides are TGTGCCAGTAGTTGGGGGCGGCAGGGCACAGATACGCAGTATTTT. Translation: CASSWGRQGTDTQYF.

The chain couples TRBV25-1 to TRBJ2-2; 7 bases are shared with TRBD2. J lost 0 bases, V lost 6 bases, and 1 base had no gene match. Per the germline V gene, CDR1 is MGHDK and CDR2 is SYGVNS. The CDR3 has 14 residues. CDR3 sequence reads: CASRLASNTGELFF. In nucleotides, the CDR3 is TGTGCCAGCAGACTAGCGTCGAACACCGGGGAGCTGTTTTTT.

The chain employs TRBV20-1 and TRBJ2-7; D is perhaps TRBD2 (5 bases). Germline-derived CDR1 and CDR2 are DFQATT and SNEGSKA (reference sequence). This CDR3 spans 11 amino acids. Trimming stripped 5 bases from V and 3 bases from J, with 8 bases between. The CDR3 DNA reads TGCAGTGCTCGGGATTACTACGAGCAGTACTTC. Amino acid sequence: CSARDYYEQYF.

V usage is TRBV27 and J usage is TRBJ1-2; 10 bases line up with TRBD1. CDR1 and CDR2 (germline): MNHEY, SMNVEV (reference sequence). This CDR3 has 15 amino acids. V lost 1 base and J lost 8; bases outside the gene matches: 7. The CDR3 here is CASSLFGQGVGGYTF. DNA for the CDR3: TGTGCCAGCAGTTTATTTGGACAGGGGGTGGGGGGCTACACCTTC.

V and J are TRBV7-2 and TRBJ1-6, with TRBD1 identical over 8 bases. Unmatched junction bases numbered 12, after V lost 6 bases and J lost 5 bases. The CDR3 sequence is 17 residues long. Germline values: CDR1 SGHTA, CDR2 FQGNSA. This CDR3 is CASSHKRQGWDNSPLHF. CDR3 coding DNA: TGTGCCAGCAGTCACAAAAGACAGGGGTGGGATAATTCACCCCTCCACTTT.

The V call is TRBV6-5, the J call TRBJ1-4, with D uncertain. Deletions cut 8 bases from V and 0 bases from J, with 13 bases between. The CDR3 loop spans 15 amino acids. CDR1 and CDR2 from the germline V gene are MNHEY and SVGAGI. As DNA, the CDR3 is TGTGCCAGCGTAAGAGGGAAGGCAACTAATGAAAAACTGTTTTTT. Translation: CASVRGKATNEKLFF.

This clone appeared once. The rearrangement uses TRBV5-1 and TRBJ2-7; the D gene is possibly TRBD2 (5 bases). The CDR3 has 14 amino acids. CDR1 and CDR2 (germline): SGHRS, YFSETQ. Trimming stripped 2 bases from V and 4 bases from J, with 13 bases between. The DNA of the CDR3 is TGCGCCAGCAGCTTAGGAGACTACCTATACGAGCAGTACTTC. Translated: CASSLGDYLYEQYF.

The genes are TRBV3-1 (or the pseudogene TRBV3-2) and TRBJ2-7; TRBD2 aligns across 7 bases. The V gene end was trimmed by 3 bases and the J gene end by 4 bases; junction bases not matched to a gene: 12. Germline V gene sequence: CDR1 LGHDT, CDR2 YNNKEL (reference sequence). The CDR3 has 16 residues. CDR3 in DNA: TGTGCCAGCAGCCAGTACCCTGGCGGGAGACCGTACGAGCAGTACTTC. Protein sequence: CASSQYPGGRPYEQYF.

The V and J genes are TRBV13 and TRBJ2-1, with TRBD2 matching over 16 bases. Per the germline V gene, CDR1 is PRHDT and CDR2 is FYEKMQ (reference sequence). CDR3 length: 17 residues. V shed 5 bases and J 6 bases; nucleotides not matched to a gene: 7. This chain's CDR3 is CASSRGTSGRAFNEQFF. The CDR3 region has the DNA TGTGCCAGCAGCCGAGGGACTAGCGGGAGGGCCTTCAATGAGCAGTTCTTC.